The sequence of this TCR beta chain was determined in a study of shared clonotypes between healthy human individuals (dated by TCRdb to about 2020). Some background on the complete study: The cohort included a few men and a couple of women between 18 and 49 years of age. Libraries were prepared and TCR repertoires were sequenced by different laboratories using diverse techniques, in order to increase sequencing depth and limit assay-specific biases. Leukapheresis yielded between about 0.9 and 8.9 billion PBMCs per donor. To estimate repertoire size and how much clonotype sharing occurs between individuals, the study deeply sequenced the blood TCR repertoires of several healthy adults. For each donor, CD4 naive and CD4 memory were each given three plates, CD8 naive was given two plates, and CD8 memory was given one plate.

The paper as a whole reports these results and caveats: Sampling was restricted to blood, and TCR repertoires in tissue are likely to differ from TCR repertoires in blood. Pairwise subsampling indicated that sequencing depth was expected to affect the degree of clonotype sharing among donors. Compared with non-shared clonotypes, clonotypes shared by all four sorted-subset donors had higher generation probabilities. When a handful of donors were compared, the shared fraction of clonotypes was about 5% for naive CD4, around 4% for naive CD8, more than 2% for memory CD4, and approximately 0.4% for memory CD8. Even with the large sequencing depth, rarefaction of the sorted-subset datasets indicated that sequencing was incomplete. The small number of donors limited the genetic and exposure-history diversity represented. Larger estimated clonotype richness was generally found for naive subsets than for memory subsets.

CD8 naive samples consisted of CD45RO-negative cells that were positively selected for CCR7, yielding a CD45RA+CCR7+ population without TemRA cells. The donors were healthy, HIV-negative adults who had no recently reported acute infections or vaccinations. Every donor was a Caucasian adult residing in Nashville, Tennessee, USA. Blood was collected by leukapheresis, and PBMCs were isolated by Ficoll-Histopaque density gradient centrifugation and then cryopreserved in liquid nitrogen vapor phase. Analytical flow cytometry was used to check the purity and quantity of every magnetically sorted T cell population. From each sorted fraction, genomic DNA was isolated and quantified by UV absorbance on a Nanodrop 2000c. The CDR3 numbers 13 residues from cysteine through phenylalanine. Solely the CDR3 DNA is kept, with 39 bases framed from the first base. The V and J ends are trimmed by 6 bases and 6 bases, leaving 12 bases between them. For CDR1 and CDR2, the germline V gene (reference sequence) lists SEHNR and FQNEAQ.

This clone was recorded only once. Its antigen specificity is not known. No base quality information exists; no much larger clone differs at one position. Using the deep immunoSEQ assay, TCR CDR3 regions were amplified from genomic DNA by multiplex PCR. Extracted genomic DNA from each cell subset was distributed evenly across all wells of several immunoSEQ 96-well plates, and each plate was treated as a replicate. For sorted subsets, approximately 210 ng of genomic DNA, equivalent to 30,000 or so T cell genomes, went into each replicate PCR. Purified libraries were measured with a Qubit 3.0 fluorometer, size-checked on a Bioanalyzer 2100, and measured again with the KAPA Library Quantification kit. Every immunoSEQ 96-well plate was sequenced on a dedicated single-read 150-cycle Illumina NextSeq 550 flow cell. On the authors' methods: Because the immunoSEQ output held only junctional sequences and lacked quality scores, the filtering could not match the filtering applied to full-length reads. Sequences were annotated with PyIR, a Python wrapper for IgBLAST v1.9, and V/J genes and CDR3 were assigned using IMGT germline references. Reads were filtered out if the reads had weak V/J assignments (E-value above 1e-6), no CDR3, stop codons, out-of-frame junctions, or ambiguous translated residues. V3J clonotypes were defined as sequences sharing an identical inferred V gene, J gene, and CDR3 amino acid sequence. The percentage overlap between two repertoires was calculated by dividing the number of shared unique clonotypes by the size of the smaller repertoire. Richness of each repertoire was evaluated using RTK rarefaction, the Chao1 estimator, and Recon v2.1 estimates of unobserved clonotypes. OLGA was used to compute generation probabilities for all TCRbeta clonotypes that the gDNA method yielded from several donors. TCRdb's version of the immuneACCESS table is confined to in-frame rearrangements and falls short of the full clone set. An unresolved V gene accounts for under half of the shortfall where checked; the remainder is of unknown origin. That table is the source of V, J and clone size, and D and trimming were worked out from the DNA. In this sample the table shows 700,000 to 950,000 clones, 96% of which occur a single time. About 0.25% of the sample is held by the ten biggest clonotypes.

The rearrangement joined TRBV7-9 to TRBJ2-1; matching of 5 bases hints at TRBD2 as the D gene. Specimen: naive CD8+ T cells sorted from blood. The cell subset or site label of this sample denotes: CD45RA+CCR7+. This sequence originates from a young man in good health. The CDR3 here reads CASRPASFNEQFF. The base sequence is TGTGCCAGCAGACCAGCTAGCTTCAATGAGCAGTTCTTC.